Following are 5 T cell receptor beta chains from one sample sequenced in a study of CD8 T cells in Susac syndrome (dated by TCRdb to about 2019). The protocol used for the library was the immunoSEQ multiplex PCR assay. RNA was extracted using the RNeasy kit, and roughly 0.45 to 1 microgram was reverse transcribed with random hexamers. Starting from the raw public reads, TCRdb applied fastp trimming at Q25, assembled clones with MiXCR and retained in-frame beta chains. Entries are consolidated by CDR3 protein sequence, retaining the most common genes and DNA. Counted in this sample were 150,000 to 200,000 distinct CDR3 sequences; 85% to 95% of them appeared once. Clones ranked in the top ten supply 0.085% to 0.13% of the sample. The sequencing input was CD4+ T cells from PBMCs. The receptors stem from a human donor in good health.

This chain joins TRBV3-1 and TRBJ1-1, with 8 positions matching TRBD1. The CDR3 sequence is 14 residues long. Germline V CDR1 and CDR2: LGHDT, YNNKEL (reference sequence). Trimming at V came to 4 bases and at J to 4 bases, leaving 5 bases not matched to a gene. The CDR3 is CASSPTGAGTEAFF. The CDR3 DNA reads as TGTGCCAGCAGCCCGACAGGGGCCGGCACTGAAGCTTTCTTT.

V and J are TRBV27 and TRBJ1-2; the match to TRBD1 covers 10 bases. This CDR3 comprises 16 residues. Germline V gene data show CDR1 as MNHEY and CDR2 as SMNVEV (reference sequence). The ends lost 5 bases at V and 4 bases at J; junction bases unmatched: 10. The CDR3 region has the DNA TGTGCCAGCAGTACCCGGGGACAGGGGTTAATCTATGGCTACACCTTC. It encodes CASSTRGQGLIYGYTF.

The V call is TRBV7-2, the J call TRBJ1-2, with D maybe TRBD1 (5 bases). CDR1 is SGHTA, CDR2 FQGNSA, per germline. Trimming shortened V by 5 bases and J by 8 bases, and 18 bases separated the two germline ends. The CDR3 has 14 amino acids. The CDR3 loop is CASSGPGGTGGYTF. The CDR3 DNA reads TGTGCCAGCAGCGGCCCTGGCGGGACGGGGGGCTACACCTTC.

The rearrangement joins TRBV29-1 to TRBJ1-1; 8 nucleotides agree with TRBD1. V was pared by 2 bases and J by 4 bases, with 9 bases of the junction left unmatched. The CDR3 runs to 15 residues. Germline values: CDR1 SQVTM, CDR2 ANQGSEA. CDR3: CSVENPTGAGTEAFF. The CDR3 region has the DNA TGCAGCGTTGAAAACCCGACAGGGGCGGGCACTGAAGCTTTCTTT.

The chain has TRBV29-1 and TRBJ1-2; D is perhaps TRBD1 (6 bases). The V end was cut by 5 bases, the J end by 0 bases, with 13 bases between. The germline CDR1 and CDR2 sequences are SQVTM and ANQGSEA. CDR3 length equals 14 residues. The DNA of the CDR3 is TGCAGCGTTTATAGGGACATCACTAACTATGGCTACACCTTC. Its translation is CSVYRDITNYGYTF. Full variable domain (remainder filled in from reference TRBV29-1 and TRBJ1-2): SAVISQKPSRDICQRGTSLTIQCQVDSQVTMMFWYRQQPGQSLTLIATANQGSEATYESGFVIDKFPISRPNLTFSTLTVSNMSPEDSSIYLCSVYRDITNYGYTFGSGTRLTVV.